The next 20 T cell receptor beta chains were all read from a single sample in a study of cytomegalovirus exposure and HLA in healthy donors. The PCR was carried out with 60 Vbeta primers and 13 Jbeta primers. Assay: immunoSEQ multiplex PCR; the TCRdb copy retains only in-frame clones and omits some. This table holds about 190,000 clones, 75% to 90% found once. Sequenced sample: PBMCs. The receptors shown here come from a man in his forties or fifties in good health and CMV-seropositive.

The chain combines TRBV28 with TRBJ2-7, with D maybe TRBD1 (6 bases). Germline CDR1 reads MDHEN; CDR2 reads SYDVKM. The CDR3 runs 13 residues. The ends were cut back, 6 bases at V and 0 bases at J, with 9 bases in the middle. The CDR3 DNA sequence: TGTGCCAGCAGAGGGGGTACCTCCTACGAGCAGTACTTC. Amino acids: CASRGGTSYEQYF.

The chain recombines TRBV7-2 with TRBJ1-6, with TRBD1 identical over 9 bases. CDR1 and CDR2 (germline): SGHTA, FQGNSA. This CDR3 region has 15 residues. Trimming cost V 4 bases and J 6 bases; bases outside gene matches: 4. In DNA, the CDR3 is TGTGCCAGCAGCTCAGACAGGGGGACTAATTCACCCCTCCACTTT. Translation gives CASSSDRGTNSPLHF.

The chain uses TRBV9 and TRBJ2-7; weak D call: TRBD1 (5 bases). The CDR3 covers 15 residues. The germline V gene encodes CDR1 SGDLS and CDR2 YYNGEE. The germline V and J ends were trimmed by 0 bases and 2 bases, with 12 bases remaining between them. CDR3 residues: CASSVDQGIPYEQYF. The DNA for the CDR3 is TGTGCCAGCAGCGTAGACCAGGGAATACCCTACGAGCAGTACTTC.

This clone was seen a few times. This chain connects TRBV9 to TRBJ1-2, with D perhaps TRBD1 (5 bases). Looked up from germline, CDR1 is SGDLS and CDR2 is YYNGEE. The length of the CDR3 is 15 residues. The V and J ends lost 0 bases and 6 bases respectively, with 15 bases between them. CDR3 sequence (DNA): TGTGCCAGCAGCGTAGGCATGGGGCTGGGGAATGGCTACACCTTC. This codes for CASSVGMGLGNGYTF.

This clone was seen just once. This chain links TRBV4-3 with TRBJ2-1, with D perhaps matching TRBD1 (6 bases). CDR1 LGHNA and CDR2 YSLEER come from the germline V gene. The CDR3 loop spans 14 amino acids. Trimming cost V 2 bases and J 4 bases, with 9 bases left between them. This chain's CDR3 is CASSQNTGYNEQFF. The CDR3 DNA follows: TGCGCCAGCAGCCAAAACACAGGGTACAATGAGCAGTTCTTC.

The V and J genes are TRBV28 and TRBJ2-3, with a tentative D call TRBD1 (5 bases). Trimming stripped 6 bases from V and 1 base from J, with 14 bases between. Germline V lookup: CDR1 MDHEN, CDR2 SYDVKM. This CDR3 has 15 amino acids. This CDR3 is CASSQWGRGTDTQYF. The CDR3 DNA sequence: TGTGCCAGCAGCCAATGGGGCAGGGGCACAGATACGCAGTATTTT.

V usage is TRBV19 and J usage is TRBJ2-5; possibly TRBD2 for D (6 bases). The CDR3 contains 15 residues. V dropped 1 base and J dropped 5 bases, with 14 bases sitting between them. The V gene's germline CDR1 is LNHDA and CDR2 SQIVND (reference sequence). The CDR3 DNA follows: TGTGCCAGTAGTATAGGCGGGACGTTCGGGGAGACCCAGTACTTC. Its translation: CASSIGGTFGETQYF.

The V call is TRBV5-1, the J call TRBJ2-2, with 8 nucleotides matching TRBD2. This CDR3 region has 15 residues. The trim removed 0 bases at V and 4 bases at J, leaving 2 bases unmatched. CDR1 and CDR2 from the germline V gene are SGHRS and YFSETQ. The CDR3 loop is CASSLAGGVTGELFF. CDR3 DNA sequence: TGCGCCAGCAGCTTGGCCGGGGGGGTCACCGGGGAGCTGTTTTTT.

The rearrangement joins TRBV7-8 to TRBJ1-5; D possibly corresponds to TRBD1 (6 bases). V was pared by 5 bases and J by 6 bases, with 23 bases between. This CDR3 is built from 17 residues. The germline gives CDR1 SGHVS, CDR2 FQNEAQ. The DNA of the CDR3 is TGTGCCAGCAGCCCTCTCAGGGGCCAGGGAGGGATTCAGCCCCAGCATTTT. This codes for CASSPLRGQGGIQPQHF.

The rearrangement links TRBV6-5 to TRBJ1-4; 8 bases line up with TRBD1. Trimming at V came to 6 bases and at J to 14 bases, leaving 8 bases not matched to a gene. Germline loops: CDR1 MNHEY, CDR2 SVGAGI. This CDR3 comprises 12 residues. This CDR3 is CASSRTGSFLFF. The CDR3 region has the DNA TGTGCCAGCAGCCGGACAGGGTCTTTTCTGTTTTTT.

The chain couples TRBV10-3 to TRBJ2-3; 8 bases align to TRBD2. The CDR3 is 14 residues long. Germline V CDR1 and CDR2: ENHRY, SYGVKD. With 7 bases clipped from V and 2 bases from J, the junction kept 5 bases outside the gene matches. CDR3 residues: CAINGGGLTDTQYF. The CDR3 DNA follows: TGTGCCATCAACGGGGGGGGCCTCACAGATACGCAGTATTTT.

The chain links TRBV11-2 to TRBJ2-5, with 12 bases matching TRBD2. Trimming removed 7 bases from V and 4 bases from J; junction bases left unmatched: 13. There are 17 residues in the CDR3. Germline V gives CDR1 SGHAT, CDR2 FQNNGV. In DNA, the CDR3 is TGTGCCAGCAAGATCCCTAGCGGGGGGGCATCGGGAGAGACCCAGTACTTC. As protein: CASKIPSGGASGETQYF.

The chain is built from TRBV19 and TRBJ1-1, with D hard to call. Germline V gene data show CDR1 as LNHDA and CDR2 as SQIVND (reference sequence). The V end was cut by 5 bases, the J end by 11 bases, with 21 bases between. CDR3 length: 14 residues. This chain's CDR3 is CASSVNPTSRGAFF. The CDR3 bases are TGTGCCAGTAGTGTAAACCCGACAAGTCGTGGTGCTTTCTTT.

The rearrangement uses TRBV7-9 and TRBJ2-3, with D possibly TRBD2 on 5 matching bases. Germline V gene lookup returns CDR1 SEHNR and CDR2 FQNEAQ (reference sequence). V was clipped by 3 bases and J by 0 bases, with 13 bases between them. CDR3 size: 16 residues. The CDR3 sequence: CASSLLAGLSTDTQYF. The CDR3 DNA follows: TGTGCCAGCAGCTTGTTGGCGGGCCTAAGCACAGATACGCAGTATTTT.

This clone was counted a single time. The chain recombines TRBV29-1 with TRBJ2-5, with D maybe TRBD1 (7 bases). From germline, CDR1 is SQVTM and CDR2 ANQGSEA. The CDR3 totals 13 residues. V was trimmed by 4 bases and J by 11 bases, leaving 20 bases between them. CDR3 nucleotide sequence: TGCAGCGTTGTCGTTCGCCAGGGGGGAGAGCAGTACTTC. Its translation: CSVVVRQGGEQYF.

The rearrangement joins TRBV5-1 to TRBJ2-7, with 10 bases that match TRBD1. Germline V gene data show CDR1 as SGHRS and CDR2 as YFSETQ. V dropped 0 bases and J dropped 0; count of bases not matched to a gene: 3. CDR3 length: 16 amino acids. DNA of the CDR3: TGCGCCAGCAGCTTGGTTCGGACAGGGGGCTCCTACGAGCAGTACTTC. Amino acid sequence: CASSLVRTGGSYEQYF. The full variable domain, its missing parts supplied by reference TRBV5-1 and TRBJ2-7, is KAGVTQTPRYLIKTRGQQVTLSCSPISGHRSVSWYQQTPGQGLQFLFEYFSETQRNKGNFPGRFSGRQFSNSRSEMNVSTLELGDSALYLCASSLVRTGGSYEQYFGPGTRLTVT.

V gene TRBV27 combines with J gene TRBJ2-5, with D possibly being TRBD2 (5 bases). V lost 2 bases and J 2 bases, leaving 15 bases between the germline ends. Looked up from germline, CDR1 is MNHEY and CDR2 is SMNVEV (reference sequence). The CDR3 covers 16 residues. The CDR3 region has the DNA TGTGCCAGCAGTTTAATGTATCCTGGCGGGCAAGAGACCCAGTACTTC. It is translated as CASSLMYPGGQETQYF.

This clone showed up just once. The chain uses TRBV4-3 and TRBJ2-1; 13 nucleotides align to TRBD2. Trimming removed 6 bases from V and 0 bases from J; junction bases left unmatched: 2. The CDR3 runs to 16 residues. The germline V gene has CDR1 LGHNA and CDR2 YSLEER. The CDR3 coding sequence is TGCGCCAGCAGTAGACTAGCGGGGGGCTCCTACAATGAGCAGTTCTTC. Amino acids: CASSRLAGGSYNEQFF.

The chain recombines TRBV28 with TRBJ1-5; D is uncertain. Germline CDR1 and CDR2: MDHEN and SYDVKM. V was pared by 5 bases and J by 5 bases, with 13 bases between. The CDR3 contains 14 residues. The CDR3 region is CASSPPSGYQPQHF. The CDR3 region has the DNA TGTGCCAGCAGTCCTCCCTCCGGTTATCAGCCCCAGCATTTT.

The chain uses TRBV5-4 and TRBJ1-1, with TRBD1 identical over 10 bases. CDR1 is SGHNT and CDR2 is YYREEE in the germline V gene (reference sequence). This CDR3 has 15 residues. J lost 4 bases, V lost 1 base, and 4 bases had no gene match. CDR3 nucleotides: TGTGCCAGCAGCTTGATCGACAGGGGGCTCACTGAAGCTTTCTTT. It translates to CASSLIDRGLTEAFF.